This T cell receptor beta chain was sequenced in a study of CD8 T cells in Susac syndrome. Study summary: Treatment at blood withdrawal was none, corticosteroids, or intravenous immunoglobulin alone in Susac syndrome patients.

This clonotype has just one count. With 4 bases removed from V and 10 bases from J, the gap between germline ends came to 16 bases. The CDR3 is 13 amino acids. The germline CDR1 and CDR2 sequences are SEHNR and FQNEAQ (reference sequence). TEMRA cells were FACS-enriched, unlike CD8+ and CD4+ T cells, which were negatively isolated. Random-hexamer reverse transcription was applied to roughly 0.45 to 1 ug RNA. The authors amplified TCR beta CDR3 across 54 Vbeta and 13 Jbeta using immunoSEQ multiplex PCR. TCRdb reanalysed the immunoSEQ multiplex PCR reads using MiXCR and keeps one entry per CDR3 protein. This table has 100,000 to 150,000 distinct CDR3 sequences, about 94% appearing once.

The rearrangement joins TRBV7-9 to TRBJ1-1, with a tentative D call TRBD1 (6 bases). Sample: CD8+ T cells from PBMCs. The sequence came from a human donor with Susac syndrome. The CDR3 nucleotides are TGTGCCAGCAGCTGGGGGACATCCCCGGGAGCTTTCTTT. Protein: CASSWGTSPGAFF.